The 19 T cell receptor beta chains below were found in one sample sequenced in a study of T cell responses to AZD1222 COVID-19 vaccine. Clones were sequenced by immunoSEQ multiplex PCR, and TCRdb holds only the in-frame ones, with some missing. Of some 140,000 clones in the sample, roughly 82% were seen once. The sample was peripheral blood, taken on day 0 of AZD1222 vaccination. These receptors all come from an adult in good health.

The rearrangement links TRBV7-9 to TRBJ1-1; possible D gene TRBD1, 5 bases. Per the germline V gene, CDR1 is SEHNR and CDR2 is FQNEAQ (reference sequence). Trimming pared 1 base from V and 1 base from J, leaving 10 bases between. This CDR3 has 15 residues. The CDR3 here is CASSLGGARNTEAFF. The CDR3 DNA is TGTGCCAGCAGCTTAGGCGGGGCTCGGAACACTGAAGCTTTCTTT.

The gene calls are TRBV14 and TRBJ1-2, with a possible D match to TRBD1 (6 bases). Trimming removed 0 bases from V and 5 bases from J, with 16 bases in between. CDR1 is SGHDN and CDR2 is FVKESK in the germline V gene. This CDR3 is built from 16 residues. The CDR3 DNA follows: TGTGCCAGCAGCCAAGATGTTCGGGGGCTGAGGTATGGCTACACCTTC. As protein: CASSQDVRGLRYGYTF.

About this clone: Different DNA sequences within this sample yield the same CDR3. This rearrangement joins TRBV5-1 to TRBJ2-3, with 7 bases identical to TRBD1. This CDR3 is built from 15 residues. The germline CDR1 and CDR2 sequences are SGHRS and YFSETQ. V trimming: 1 base; J trimming: 3 bases; junction bases outside the gene matches: 5. CDR3 sequence: CASSLRGLGTDTQYF. For the CDR3, the DNA is TGCGCCAGCAGCTTGAGGGGGCTGGGGACAGATACGCAGTATTTT.

The genes are TRBV28 and TRBJ1-5; 9 bases agree with TRBD1. In germline, CDR1 is MDHEN, CDR2 SYDVKM. The V and J ends lost 6 bases and 4 bases, in that order; junction bases with no gene match: 4. This CDR3 is 14 amino acids long. The DNA for the CDR3 is TGTGCCAGCAGGGTACAGGGGGCTAATCAGCCCCAGCATTTT. Its protein is CASRVQGANQPQHF.

The genes are TRBV30 and TRBJ1-5; D remains unclear. Trimming stripped 1 base from V and 3 bases from J, with 4 bases between. The germline CDR1 and CDR2 sequences are GTSNPN and SVGIG (reference sequence). This CDR3 comprises 12 residues. CDR3 region: CAWSGPNQPQHF. The CDR3 DNA reads TGTGCCTGGAGTGGACCCAATCAGCCCCAGCATTTT.

This chain links TRBV6-5 with TRBJ1-2; D is uncertain. CDR1 MNHEY and CDR2 SVGAGI come from the germline V gene. The ends were cut back, 8 bases at V and 4 bases at J, with 8 bases in the middle. The CDR3 spans 11 residues. The CDR3 sequence: CASGGLYGYTF. The CDR3 coding sequence is TGTGCCAGCGGCGGCCTCTATGGCTACACCTTC.

The chain links TRBV5-1 to TRBJ1-2, with TRBD1 identical over 7 bases. V dropped 3 bases and J dropped 1; count of bases not matched to a gene: 9. The CDR3 consists of 16 residues. Germline V lookup: CDR1 SGHRS, CDR2 YFSETQ. The DNA of the CDR3 is TGCGCCAGCAGCTCCCATCCTGGGGACAGTAACTATGGCTACACCTTC. Translating it yields CASSSHPGDSNYGYTF.

Remarks on this clone: Germline and junction disagree at one end, which may indicate a read error. The chain carries TRBV30 and TRBJ1-6; possible D gene TRBD1, 5 bases. There are 15 residues in the CDR3. Germline V CDR1 and CDR2: GTSNPN, SVGIG (reference sequence). In DNA, the CDR3 is TGTGCCCGGAGGGGAGGATGGGGAAACAATTCACCCCTCCACTTT. Translation: CARRGGWGNNSPLHF.

The J gene is TRBJ2-4, the V gene TRBV23-1; a weak D match, TRBD1 (6 bases). TRBV23-1 is reported as an ORF; its role is uncertain. The germline V and J ends were trimmed by 3 bases and 2 bases, with 17 bases remaining between them. The CDR3 has 17 amino acids. The CDR3 sequence is CASSQLHRVLTKNIQYF. The CDR3 DNA follows: TGCGCCAGCAGTCAGTTACACAGGGTTCTAACCAAAAACATTCAGTACTTC.

The chain joins TRBV30 to TRBJ1-5, with D uncertain. The germline V gene has CDR1 GTSNPN and CDR2 SVGIG (reference sequence). This CDR3 is 13 amino acids long. Trimming removed 4 bases from V and 4 bases from J, with 11 bases in between. CDR3 protein: CAWNLGANQPQHF. The CDR3 coding sequence is TGTGCCTGGAATCTGGGTGCAAATCAGCCCCAGCATTTT.

The chain joins TRBV7-9 to TRBJ1-1; no definite D call. Germline V gene data show CDR1 as SEHNR and CDR2 as FQNEAQ (reference sequence). V shed 5 bases and J shed 0 bases, with 16 bases lying between them. The CDR3 sequence is 16 residues long. In DNA, the CDR3 is TGTGCCAGCAGCAGCCAATCGGCGGGGTTGAACACTGAAGCTTTCTTT. Encoded protein: CASSSQSAGLNTEAFF.

This chain joins TRBV5-1 and TRBJ2-2; D ambiguous. The CDR3 is 12 amino acids. V dropped 3 bases and J dropped 3 bases, with 3 bases sitting between them. CDR1 is SGHRS and CDR2 is YFSETQ in the germline V gene. CDR3 in amino acids: CASSSDTGELFF. In DNA, the CDR3 is TGCGCCAGCAGCTCTGACACCGGGGAGCTGTTTTTT. The full variable domain, in which reference TRBV5-1 and TRBJ2-2 provide the parts outside the CDR3, is KAGVTQTPRYLIKTRGQQVTLSCSPISGHRSVSWYQQTPGQGLQFLFEYFSETQRNKGNFPGRFSGRQFSNSRSEMNVSTLELGDSALYLCASSSDTGELFFGEGSRLTVL.

This clone appeared once. This chain uses TRBV7-8 with TRBJ1-2, with D perhaps TRBD1 (5 bases). V was clipped by 3 bases and J by 1 base, with 21 bases between them. CDR3 length: 18 residues. Germline assignment: CDR1 SGHVS and CDR2 FQNEAQ. CDR3 nucleotides: TGTGCCAGCAGCTTGGGCCATGAGTGGGGGACTGATAACTATGGCTACACCTTC. This encodes CASSLGHEWGTDNYGYTF.

This rearrangement joins TRBV9 to TRBJ1-2; 7 bases line up with TRBD1. Unmatched junction bases numbered 4, after V lost 0 bases and J lost 2 bases. This CDR3 is built from 15 residues. CDR1 and CDR2 (germline): SGDLS, YYNGEE. This CDR3 is CASSVEEGANYGYTF. The CDR3 coding sequence is TGTGCCAGCAGCGTAGAAGAGGGGGCAAACTATGGCTACACCTTC. Filled out from reference TRBV9 and TRBJ1-2, the complete variable domain reads DSGVTQTPKHLITATGQRVTLRCSPRSGDLSVYWYQQSLDQGLQFLIQYYNGEERAKGNILERFSAQQFPDLHSELNLSSLELGDSALYFCASSVEEGANYGYTFGSGTRLTVV.

CDR3: CASSLGGAAATNEKLFF. As DNA, the CDR3 is TGTGCCAGCAGCTTAGGGGGGGCGGCAGCAACTAATGAAAAACTGTTTTTT. The chain couples TRBV7-9 to TRBJ1-4; D is possibly TRBD1 (6 bases). The V gene's germline CDR1 is SEHNR and CDR2 FQNEAQ (reference sequence). CDR3 length: 17 amino acids. Trimming pared 1 base from V and 0 bases from J, leaving 12 bases between.

The count of this clone is one. The chain couples TRBV5-1 to TRBJ2-2; the D gene is possibly TRBD2 (5 bases). The CDR3 runs to 15 residues. The V gene's germline CDR1 is SGHRS and CDR2 YFSETQ. Trimming took 0 bases from V and 7 from J, leaving 13 bases between them. DNA of the CDR3: TGCGCCAGCAGCTTGGTGGCGGGTAAGGTCGGGGAGCTGTTTTTT. This sequence encodes CASSLVAGKVGELFF.

The chain has TRBV7-9 and TRBJ2-3, with no clear D. Trimming stripped 3 bases from V and 4 bases from J, with 5 bases between. The germline CDR1 and CDR2 sequences are SEHNR and FQNEAQ (reference sequence). The length of the CDR3 is 12 residues. CDR3: CASSLSADTQYF. In DNA form, the CDR3 reads TGTGCCAGCAGCTTGAGTGCAGATACGCAGTATTTT.

In nucleotides, the CDR3 is TGTGCCAGCAGTTACCAGGGGCATGAGCAGTTCTTC. It codes for CASSYQGHEQFF. The chain has TRBV6-5 and TRBJ2-1, with D perhaps matching TRBD1 (6 bases). With 2 bases removed from V and 8 bases from J, the gap between germline ends came to 7 bases. The CDR3 is made up of 12 amino acids. Germline assignment: CDR1 MNHEY and CDR2 SVGAGI.

This clone was detected only once. The V and J genes are TRBV2 and TRBJ2-4; tentatively, D is TRBD1 or TRBD2 (5 bases each). The CDR3 has 16 amino acids. Germline V gene lookup returns CDR1 SNHLY and CDR2 FYNNEI. V was shortened by 2 bases and J by 6 bases, with 17 bases between the two germline ends. CDR3 amino acids: CASSETGAVPRNIQYF. CDR3 DNA: TGTGCCAGCAGTGAAACCGGGGCAGTACCCCGAAACATTCAGTACTTC.